These 8 T cell receptor beta chains share one sample of origin, sequenced in a study of blood T cells in healthy people across ages. A J-beta primer mix and a sample-barcoded 5' primer were used in a second PCR of roughly 7 to 12 cycles. TCRdb re-analysed the 5' RACE reads in MiXCR, keeping a single row per CDR3 protein. Of roughly 800,000 distinct CDR3 sequences listed, under 40% are singletons. Specimen: blood. These receptors all come from a man younger than 35 in good health.

This clonotype was seen more than once but under ten times. The gene calls are TRBV5-4 and TRBJ2-7, with D maybe TRBD2 (6 bases). Germline lookup yields CDR1 SGHNT and CDR2 YYREEE (reference sequence). Trimming pared 6 bases from V and 0 bases from J, leaving 13 bases between. The CDR3 spans 14 residues. CDR3 protein: CASTADGSSYEQYF. DNA of the CDR3: TGTGCCAGCACCGCGGACGGGAGCTCCTACGAGCAGTACTTC.

This clonotype has at least ten counts. The chain uses TRBV20-1 and TRBJ1-5, with D unresolved. V shed 6 bases and J shed 2 bases, with 11 bases lying between them. The CDR3 length is 13 residues. The germline V gene has CDR1 DFQATT and CDR2 SNEGSKA (reference sequence). CDR3 sequence: CSAPRVGNQPQHF. In DNA, the CDR3 is TGCAGTGCCCCTAGGGTTGGCAATCAGCCCCAGCATTTT.

The CDR3 bases are TGCAGTGCTAGAGGACTAGACTACACAGATACGCAGTATTTT. Translated, it gives CSARGLDYTDTQYF. J is TRBJ2-3 and V is TRBV20-1, with a tentative D call TRBD2 (6 bases). CDR3 length: 14 amino acids. Germline values: CDR1 DFQATT, CDR2 SNEGSKA (reference sequence). V dropped 1 base and J dropped 2 bases, with 10 bases sitting between them.

Concerning this clonotype: A junction boundary mismatches the germline segment, possibly from a read error. The rearrangement links TRBV9 to TRBJ2-1, with 10 positions matching TRBD2. The CDR3 sequence is 18 residues long. Germline V CDR1 and CDR2: SGDLS, YYNGEE. The CDR3 here is CTSSVEGASGGLYNEQFF. The CDR3 nucleotides read TGTACCAGCAGCGTAGAGGGGGCTAGCGGGGGCCTTTACAATGAGCAGTTCTTC.

With regard to this clonotype: At one end, the junction sequence differs from germline, possibly due to a read error. The chain couples TRBV7-7 to TRBJ2-1, with TRBD1 as a possible D gene (6 bases). Germline V gene data show CDR1 as SSHAT and CDR2 as FNYEAQ (reference sequence). The CDR3 spans 15 residues. The CDR3, as DNA: TGTGCTAGCAGCTTAGAGACAGGCCCCTACAATGAGCAGTTCTTC. As protein: CASSLETGPYNEQFF.

In this sample, this clonotype turned up a few times. This chain connects TRBV7-9 to TRBJ1-6; D is unclear. This CDR3 comprises 14 residues. V was trimmed by 2 bases and J by 4 bases, leaving 6 bases between them. Germline-derived CDR1 and CDR2 are SEHNR and FQNEAQ (reference sequence). As DNA, the CDR3 is TGTGCCAGCAGCTTATCAGAGTATAATTCACCCCTCCACTTT. Protein: CASSLSEYNSPLHF.

Points on this clonotype: A read error may account for a junction end that differs from germline. The chain employs TRBV6-6 and TRBJ2-5, with a possible D match to TRBD1 (5 bases). The end of the DNA is better explained by TRBJ2-7, so the J call may be wrong. There are 14 residues in the CDR3. From germline, CDR1 is MNHNY and CDR2 SVGAGI (reference sequence). The chain's CDR3 is CASSDSQGANEQYF. The CDR3, as DNA: TGTGCCAGCAGTGACTCGCAAGGGGCCAACGAGCAGTACTTC.

There are a few counts of this clonotype. This rearrangement joins TRBV10-3 to TRBJ2-1; tentatively, D is TRBD1 (6 bases). This CDR3 has 17 residues. Trimming removed 0 bases from V and 6 bases from J, with 18 bases in between. Germline CDR1 ENHRY, CDR2 SYGVKD. Here the CDR3 reads CAISESHREPVPNEQFF. The DNA of the CDR3 is TGTGCCATCAGTGAGTCGCACAGGGAACCTGTACCCAATGAGCAGTTCTTC.